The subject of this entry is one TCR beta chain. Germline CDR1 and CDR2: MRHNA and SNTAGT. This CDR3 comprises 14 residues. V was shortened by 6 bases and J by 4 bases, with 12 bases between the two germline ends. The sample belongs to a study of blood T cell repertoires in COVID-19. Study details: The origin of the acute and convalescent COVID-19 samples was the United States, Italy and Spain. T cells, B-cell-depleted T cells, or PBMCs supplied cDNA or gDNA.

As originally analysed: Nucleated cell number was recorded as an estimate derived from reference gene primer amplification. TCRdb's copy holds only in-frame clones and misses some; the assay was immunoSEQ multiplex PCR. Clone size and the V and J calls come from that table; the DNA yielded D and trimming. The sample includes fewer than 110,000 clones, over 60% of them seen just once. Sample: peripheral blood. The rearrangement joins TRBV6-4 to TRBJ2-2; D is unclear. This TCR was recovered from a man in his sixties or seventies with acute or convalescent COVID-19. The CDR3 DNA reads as TGTGCCAGCAGGCCACTACCGTCCACCGGGGAGCTGTTTTTT. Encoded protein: CASRPLPSTGELFF.